These 13 T cell receptor beta chains originate from one sample sequenced in a study of human T cells and chemical hapten exposure. Each CDR3 protein is one row after TCRdb ran MiXCR on the RACE reads. The sample carries under 90,000 distinct CDR3 sequences, roughly 8.5% recorded once. Time point noted: patch test 2, 6 weeks after DPC sensitization. The treatment: therapeutic diphenylcyclopropenone sensitization with weekly scalp DPC. Sequencing used whole blood, obtained in connection with sensitization to the hapten diphenylcyclopropenone (DPC). The source of these receptors is a woman aged 45-59 years with alopecia areata. Some clones in this sample may be carry-over from other donors' samples.

This clonotype has a count of ten or more. J is TRBJ2-7 and V is TRBV13; D remains ambiguous. In germline, CDR1 is PRHDT, CDR2 FYEKMQ (reference sequence). V was cut by 5 bases and J by 2 bases, with 16 bases left in between. This CDR3 has 15 residues. The chain's CDR3 is CASSPEVGPTYEQYF. The CDR3, as DNA: TGTGCCAGCAGCCCCGAGGTGGGCCCAACCTACGAGCAGTACTTC. Full variable domain (outside the CDR3, taken from reference TRBV13 and TRBJ2-7): AAGVIQSPRHLIKEKRETATLKCYPIPRHDTVYWYQQGPGQDPQFLISFYEKMQSDKGSIPDRFSAQQFSDYHSELNMSSLELGDSALYFCASSPEVGPTYEQYFGPGTRLTVT.

This clonotype was seen repeatedly, ten times or more. The rearrangement uses TRBV4-3 and TRBJ2-7; tentatively, D is TRBD1 (6 bases). The ends were cut back, 3 bases at V and 4 bases at J, with 16 bases in the middle. Germline CDR1 LGHNA, CDR2 YSLEER. This CDR3 has 15 residues. The CDR3 loop reads CASSQETVQGYEQYF. The CDR3 DNA is TGCGCCAGCAGCCAGGAAACCGTCCAGGGGTACGAGCAGTACTTC.

This clonotype was seen ten or more times. This rearrangement joins TRBV12-3 or TRBV12-4 to TRBJ2-3; D might be TRBD1 (6 bases). The V end was cut by 5 bases, the J end by 4 bases, with 10 bases between. CDR3 size: 13 residues. CDR3 bases: TGTGCCAGCAGTCTTACAGGGTCAGATACGCAGTATTTT. Encoded protein: CASSLTGSDTQYF.

This chain connects TRBV15 to TRBJ2-1; 7 nucleotides line up with TRBD2. The CDR3 sequence is 17 residues long. Germline assignment: CDR1 LNHNV and CDR2 YYDKDF (reference sequence). Germline trimming cut 0 bases from V and 9 bases from J; bases unmatched to any gene: 14. CDR3 sequence: CATSRDTPGGGLGEQFF. CDR3 sequence (DNA): TGTGCCACCAGCAGAGATACCCCTGGGGGGGGTTTGGGTGAGCAGTTCTTC.

V usage is TRBV4-3 and J usage is TRBJ1-1, with D perhaps TRBD1 (5 bases). CDR3 size: 17 residues. Germline V CDR1 and CDR2: LGHNA, YSLEER. V was cut by 3 bases and J by 0 bases, with 17 bases left in between. The CDR3 spells CASSQFGGTTMNTEAFF. In DNA, the CDR3 is TGCGCCAGCAGCCAGTTTGGGGGGACTACGATGAACACTGAAGCTTTCTTT.

On this clonotype: A read error may account for a junction end that differs from germline. The CDR3 DNA is TGTGCCGGCAGCTTAGTGGGAGGGGAGACCCAGTACTTC. Protein product: CAGSLVGGETQYF. J is TRBJ2-5 and V is TRBV11-2, with 7 bases matching TRBD2. This CDR3 is built from 13 residues. Per germline, CDR1 SGHAT and CDR2 FQNNGV.

In this sample, this clonotype turned up a few times. The chain couples TRBV30 to TRBJ2-3, with D possibly being TRBD1 or TRBD2 (7 bases each). V was cut by 8 bases and J by 3 bases, with 18 bases left in between. The CDR3 spans 14 residues. Germline V gene sequence: CDR1 GTSNPN, CDR2 SVGIG (reference sequence). CDR3 amino acids: CAAQQGRVTDTQYF. CDR3 in DNA: TGTGCCGCCCAACAGGGGAGGGTGACAGATACGCAGTATTTT.

There are a few counts of this clonotype. CDR3 region: CASSPRTSGNTGELFF. In DNA, the CDR3 is TGTGCCAGCAGCCCTAGGACTAGCGGAAACACCGGGGAGCTGTTTTTT. J is TRBJ2-2 and V is TRBV7-8; the match to TRBD2 covers 10 bases. The trim removed 5 bases at V and 2 bases at J, leaving 5 bases unmatched. This CDR3 has 16 amino acids. Germline V lookup: CDR1 SGHVS, CDR2 FQNEAQ. The full variable domain, with the rest looked up from reference TRBV7-8 and TRBJ2-2, is GAGVSQSPRYKVAKRGQDVALRCDPISGHVSLFWYQQALGQGPEFLTYFQNEAQLDKSGLPSDRFFAERPEGSVSTLKIQRTQQEDSAVYLCASSPRTSGNTGELFFGEGSRLTVL.

This clonotype occurred many times. V usage is TRBV29-1 and J usage is TRBJ1-1; TRBD1 might be the D (5 bases). Germline values: CDR1 SQVTM, CDR2 ANQGSEA. This CDR3 region has 12 residues. The V and J ends lost 7 bases and 6 bases respectively, with 15 bases between them. CDR3 region: CSGKGTYAEAFF. CDR3 nucleotide sequence: TGCAGCGGGAAAGGGACGTACGCTGAAGCTTTCTTT.

This clonotype appeared a few times. This sequence joins TRBV6-2 or TRBV6-3 and TRBJ1-5; D is unclear. The CDR3 is 13 amino acids. Germline V lookup: CDR1 MNHEY, CDR2 SVGEGT. V lost 7 bases and J 8 bases, leaving 15 bases between the germline ends. CDR3 sequence (DNA): TGTGCCAGCAATCCGACTCGCTGGGAGCCCCAGCATTTT. Protein: CASNPTRWEPQHF.

V gene TRBV5-6 combines with J gene TRBJ1-1, with a weak D call TRBD1 (5 bases). Trimming cost V 2 bases and J 0 bases, with 11 bases left between them. CDR1 SGHDT and CDR2 YYEEEE come from the germline V gene. The CDR3 spans 15 residues. The CDR3 region has the DNA TGTGCCAGCAGCTTTGGGGACCTCATGAACACTGAAGCTTTCTTT. Protein product: CASSFGDLMNTEAFF.

At least ten counts were recorded for this clonotype. V and J are TRBV28 and TRBJ1-1, with TRBD1 matching over 10 bases. CDR3 length equals 16 residues. V lost 5 bases and J lost 3; bases outside the gene matches: 9. Germline CDR1 reads MDHEN; CDR2 reads SYDVKM. CDR3 protein: CASSPGTGVLDTEAFF. DNA of the CDR3: TGTGCCAGCAGTCCCGGGACAGGGGTTCTGGACACTGAAGCTTTCTTT. The variable domain in full, with the rest retrieved from reference TRBV28 and TRBJ1-1, is DVKVTQSSRYLVKRTGEKVFLECVQDMDHENMFWYRQDPGLGLRLIYFSYDVKMKEKGDIPEGYSVSREKKERFSLILESASTNQTSMYLCASSPGTGVLDTEAFFGQGTRLTVV.

There are many counts of this clonotype. The rearrangement uses TRBV6-2 or TRBV6-3 and TRBJ2-7; 10 bases are shared with TRBD1. This CDR3 has 15 residues. V shed 2 bases and J 2 bases; nucleotides not matched to a gene: 3. Per germline, CDR1 MNHEY and CDR2 SVGEGT. The CDR3 nucleotides read TGTGCCAGCAGTTACGCCGGGACAGGGGCCTACGAGCAGTACTTC. This encodes CASSYAGTGAYEQYF.